These 12 T cell receptor beta chains were sequenced from one sample in a study of T cells after yellow fever vaccination. TCRdb redid the calling of the 5' RACE reads with MiXCR, one entry per CDR3 protein. This sample carries approximately 610,000 distinct CDR3 sequences, about a sixth of them seen once, and the ten largest clones take 17%. This material consisted of PBMCs, taken less than 6 days after the first yellow fever vaccination. The receptors were sampled from a man between 18 and 29 years old who received the YFV17D yellow fever vaccine.

This chain links TRBV5-4 with TRBJ2-3; 10 bases agree with TRBD2. The CDR3 length is 16 residues. V lost 2 bases, J lost 1 base, and 4 bases stayed unmatched. Per the germline V gene, CDR1 is SGHNT and CDR2 is YYREEE (reference sequence). In DNA, the CDR3 is TGTGCCAGCAGCTTCGGGACTAGCGCTCGCACAGATACGCAGTATTTT. This gives the protein CASSFGTSARTDTQYF. The complete variable domain, with remaining parts taken from reference TRBV5-4 and TRBJ2-3, reads ETGVTQSPTHLIKTRGQQVTLRCSSQSGHNTVSWYQQALGQGPQFIFQYYREEENGRGNFPPRFSGLQFPNYSSELNVNALELDDSALYLCASSFGTSARTDTQYFGPGTRLTVL.

The rearrangement links TRBV6-2 or TRBV6-3 to TRBJ2-1, with 7 bases aligning to TRBD2. Germline lookup yields CDR1 MNHEY and CDR2 SVGEGT. V lost 2 bases to trimming and J lost 7 bases; unmatched junction nucleotides: 5. The CDR3 runs 14 residues. In nucleotides, the CDR3 is TGTGCCAGCAGTTACGATCAGGGAGGGAATGAGCAGTTCTTC. Translating it yields CASSYDQGGNEQFF.

This clonotype was observed a handful of times. J is TRBJ1-1 and V is TRBV29-1; 8 bases align to TRBD1. V lost 1 base, J lost 3 bases, and 4 bases stayed unmatched. CDR1 SQVTM and CDR2 ANQGSEA come from the germline V gene. CDR3 length equals 14 residues. The CDR3 spells CSVEGTGRDTEAFF. Written as DNA, the CDR3 is TGCAGCGTTGAAGGGACAGGGAGGGACACTGAAGCTTTCTTT. The full variable domain, in which reference TRBV29-1 and TRBJ1-1 provide the parts outside the CDR3, is SAVISQKPSRDICQRGTSLTIQCQVDSQVTMMFWYRQQPGQSLTLIATANQGSEATYESGFVIDKFPISRPNLTFSTLTVSNMSPEDSSIYLCSVEGTGRDTEAFFGQGTRLTVV.

This clonotype came up a few times. V usage is TRBV4-3 and J usage is TRBJ1-3; no firm D call. The CDR3 spans 16 residues. The V gene's germline CDR1 is LGHNA and CDR2 YSLEER. V was clipped by 1 base and J by 5 bases, with 15 bases between them. This chain's CDR3 is CASSQGPSGNRNTIYF. CDR3 sequence (DNA): TGCGCCAGCAGCCAAGGTCCTAGCGGAAACCGAAACACCATATATTTT.

This clonotype was observed a handful of times. This chain connects TRBV21-1 to TRBJ1-6; the table's D call TRBD1 went unverified against the DNA. TRBV21-1 is termed a pseudogene. This CDR3 spans 16 amino acids. The CDR3 loop reads CASSSKTGDYNSPLHF. CDR3 sequence (DNA): TGTGCCAGCAGCAGCAAAACGGGGGATTATAATTCACCCCTCCACTTT.

This clonotype was observed a handful of times. At one of its ends the junction is not consistent with the germline gene, which may arise from a read error. V gene TRBV27 combines with J gene TRBJ2-7; 10 positions agree with TRBD2. The CDR3 covers 15 residues. Germline V CDR1 and CDR2: MNHEY, SMNVEV (reference sequence). CDR3 in DNA: TGTGCCAGCAGTTTGAGAGCGGGGGGGCCCTACGGGCAGTACTTC. Translating it yields CASSLRAGGPYGQYF.

The chain has TRBV10-2 and TRBJ2-1; the D is unclear. V shed 2 bases and J shed 8 bases, with 4 bases lying between them. The CDR3 length is 11 residues. Per germline, CDR1 WSHSY and CDR2 SAAADI. This CDR3 reads CASSEGYEQFF. CDR3 DNA: TGCGCCAGCAGTGAGGGCTATGAGCAGTTCTTC.

This clonotype was observed a handful of times. The chain couples TRBV9 to TRBJ2-1, with 11 bases fitting TRBD2. The CDR3 has 20 amino acids. The junction had 21 bases not matched to a gene; V was cut back by 3 bases and J by 7 bases. CDR1 SGDLS and CDR2 YYNGEE come from the germline V gene. CDR3 residues: CASSAGIAGGPVRRRNEQFF. Written as DNA, the CDR3 is TGTGCCAGCAGCGCAGGAATAGCGGGGGGGCCCGTTAGGCGACGAAATGAGCAGTTCTTC.

The rearrangement joins TRBV7-9 to TRBJ2-7; TRBD1 aligns across 7 bases. V shed 5 bases and J 4 bases; nucleotides not matched to a gene: 5. The CDR3 runs 13 residues. Germline CDR1 is SEHNR and CDR2 is FQNEAQ (reference sequence). CDR3 amino acids: CASSEDRPYEQYV. The CDR3 nucleotides read TGTGCCAGCAGCGAGGACAGGCCATACGAGCAGTACGTC.

The chain links TRBV20-1 to TRBJ2-7; a weak D match, TRBD2 (6 bases). V gave up 2 bases and J gave up 7 bases, with 15 bases separating them. Germline V CDR1 and CDR2: DFQATT, SNEGSKA (reference sequence). The CDR3 is 13 residues long. This CDR3 reads CSARRRAAGEQYF. The CDR3 coding sequence is TGCAGTGCTAGACGCCGGGCCGCGGGGGAGCAGTACTTC.

This sequence joins TRBV2 and TRBJ2-5, with 10 positions matching TRBD2. This CDR3 region has 14 residues. V shed 8 bases and J 5 bases; nucleotides not matched to a gene: 8. In germline, CDR1 is SNHLY, CDR2 FYNNEI. CDR3 coding DNA: TGTGCCAGCCAGGCCGGGACTAGCGCGGAGACCCAGTACTTC. As protein: CASQAGTSAETQYF.

This clonotype was seen more than once but under ten times. Written as DNA, the CDR3 is TGCGCCAGCAGCCCAAGATACCGACAGGCCCAAGAGACCCAGTACTTC. Protein: CASSPRYRQAQETQYF. The V call is TRBV4-1, the J call TRBJ2-5; D may be TRBD1 (6 bases). The CDR3 is 16 amino acids. The V end was cut by 4 bases, the J end by 1 base, with 16 bases between. From germline, CDR1 is MGHRA and CDR2 YSYEKL.